The rows below give T cell receptor beta chains drawn from one sample of a study of T cells in Graves' hyperthyroidism and ophthalmopathy. Via MiXCR, TCRdb re-called the multiplex PCR reads, giving one row per CDR3 protein. The sample holds 650,000 to 700,000 distinct CDR3 sequences, 15% to 20% seen once. What was sequenced was blood. Receptors were obtained from a man in his fifties with Graves' hyperthyroidism. Both conserved end residues are part of each CDR3. The order of the fields is D gene, V gene, J gene, clone size, CDR3 DNA, CDR3 protein. The D gene is left open where the match is weak. Expanded clones get a size class; other rows say once, few or many, or leave the size out.

TRBD1	TRBV25-1	TRBJ2-2	few	TGTGCCAGCAGTAACCGGGACAGGGGTACCGGGGAGCTGTTTTTT	CASSNRDRGTGELFF
NA	TRBV10-3	TRBJ2-7	many	TGTGCCATCAGTGCCGATTTGGGGGCGTTGGGCTACGAGCAGTACTTC	CAISADLGALGYEQYF
NA	TRBV10-3	TRBJ2-2	many	TGTGCCATCTCGGAGGGTAACACCGGGGAGCTGTTTTTT	CAISEGNTGELFF
NA	TRBV7-9	TRBJ1-4	many	TGTGCCAGCAGTCTCCCCAGGGTGGGCGAAAAACTGTTTTTT	CASSLPRVGEKLFF
NA	TRBV5-1	TRBJ1-3	few	TGCGCCAGCAGTCCTCAGACAGCGAGCTCTGGAAACACCATATATTTT	CASSPQTASSGNTIYF
NA	TRBV2	TRBJ1-4	many	TGTGCCAGCAAGCAGACGTGGGACGAAAAACTGTTTTTT	CASKQTWDEKLFF
NA	TRBV14	TRBJ1-3	many	TGTGCCAGCAGCCAAGACAGGTTCTCTGGAAACACCATATATTTT	CASSQDRFSGNTIYF
NA	TRBV27	TRBJ2-3	few	TGTGCCAGCAGTCTCCCCTCAGATACGCAGTATTTT	CASSLPSDTQYF
NA	TRBV28	TRBJ2-7	many	TGTGCCAGCAGTACCCTTTTCTACGAGCAGTACTTC	CASSTLFYEQYF
NA	TRBV28	TRBJ2-1	many	TGTGCCAGCAGTTCCTTACTAGCCTTCAAGTTCTTC	CASSSLLAFKFF
TRBD2	TRBV10-3	TRBJ2-1	many	TGTGCCATCAGTGAGCTCTCGGGAGGGCCGGGTGAGCAGTTCTTC	CAISELSGGPGEQFF
NA	TRBV6-1	TRBJ1-1	NA	TGTGCCAGCAGTTATTCCAGGTTGGGGGACACTGAAGCTTTCTTT	CASSYSRLGDTEAFF
TRBD2	TRBV28	TRBJ2-7	many	TGTGCCAGCGTGGCGGGAGACAGTACCTACGAGCAGTACTTC	CASVAGDSTYEQYF
TRBD2	TRBV11-2	TRBJ2-1	once	TGTGCCAGCAGCTTAGTGACTAGCGGGAGCACTTACAATGAGCAGTTCTTC	CASSLVTSGSTYNEQFF
NA	TRBV7-9	TRBJ1-5	many	TGTGCCAGCAGCTTAGACAGGGTTGACAATCAGCCCCAGCATTTT	CASSLDRVDNQPQHF
TRBD1	TRBV28	TRBJ1-2	NA	TGTGCCAGCAGCCCAACGGACAGGGGCCCCTATGACTACACCTTC	CASSPTDRGPYDYTF
NA	TRBV7-2	TRBJ1-1	many	TGTGCCAGCAGTAACGGGGTGAACACTGAAGCTTTCTTT	CASSNGVNTEAFF
NA	TRBV7-2	TRBJ1-1	few	TGTGCCAGCAGCTTAGCGATTGGTATTGAAGCTTTCTTT	CASSLAIGIEAFF
TRBD2	TRBV19	TRBJ2-2	few	TGTGCCAGTAGTATGGGTAGCGGGAGGGAGAACACCGGGGAGCTGTTTTTT	CASSMGSGRENTGELFF
NA	TRBV28	TRBJ2-4	few	TGTGCCAGCAGTTTAATGGCTGGCAGGGCGGACATTCAGTACTTC	CASSLMAGRADIQYF
NA	TRBV29-1	TRBJ2-7	many	TGCAGCGTTGTGGGCTATATCAACTCCTACGAGCAGTACTTC	CSVVGYINSYEQYF
TRBD2	TRBV5-1	TRBJ2-3	many	TGCGCCAGCCGATACCTAGCGGGCACAGATACGCAGTATTTT	CASRYLAGTDTQYF
NA	TRBV7-2	TRBJ2-1	NA	TGTGCCAGCAGCTTGGGGACCCTTTACTACAATGAGCAGTTCTTC	CASSLGTLYYNEQFF
TRBD1	TRBV29-1	TRBJ2-1	NA	TGCAGAGGACAGGGTAGGGGAGGTGAGCAGTTCTTC	CRGQGRGGEQFF
TRBD1	TRBV2	TRBJ1-2	NA	TGTGCCAGCAGACCCGGGACAGGGGATTCTGGCTACACCTTC	CASRPGTGDSGYTF
TRBD2	TRBV7-2	TRBJ2-3	few	TGTGCCAGCAGCTTACAATCGGCGGGAGGCACAGATACGCAGTATTTT	CASSLQSAGGTDTQYF
NA	TRBV10-3	TRBJ2-3	many	TGTGCCATCAGTGACCGGGACGGAAGAACAGATACGCAGTATTTT	CAISDRDGRTDTQYF
NA	TRBV28	TRBJ2-2	many	TGTGCCAGCAGTCAAACAGGGACTCTCGCCGGGGAGCTGTTTTTT	CASSQTGTLAGELFF
NA	TRBV2	TRBJ2-3	many	TGTGCCAGCGATGCGGCAGGGGAGAGGGCAGATACGCAGTATTTT	CASDAAGERADTQYF
NA	TRBV20-1	TRBJ1-4	NA	TGCAGTGCTTCGGACAGAGGACATGAAAAACTGTTTTTT	CSASDRGHEKLFF
TRBD2	TRBV9	TRBJ2-7	many	TGTGCCAGCAGCGTGGGTCTAGCGGGAGATGGCAGTTACGAGCAGTACTTC	CASSVGLAGDGSYEQYF
NA	TRBV6-1	TRBJ1-1	many	TGTGCCAGCAATACGATGAACACTGAAGCTTTCTTT	CASNTMNTEAFF
TRBD1	TRBV30	TRBJ1-3	NA	TGTGCCTGGAGTGTTACGACAGGGTGGGGAAACACCATATATTTT	CAWSVTTGWGNTIYF
NA	TRBV3-1	TRBJ2-7	NA	TGTGCCAGCAGCCAAGATCGCAGGGGGGTCGAGCAGTACTTC	CASSQDRRGVEQYF
NA	TRBV29-1	TRBJ2-3	few	TGCAGCGTTGACGCAGGTTACACAGATACGCAGTATTTT	CSVDAGYTDTQYF
TRBD2	TRBV29-1	TRBJ2-2	few	TGCAGCGTTGAAGACGGGAGGGGCACCGGGGAGCTGTTTTTT	CSVEDGRGTGELFF
NA	TRBV12-3/TRBV12-4	TRBJ1-3	few	TGTGCCAGCAGTTTACCCTATTCCTCTGGAAACACCATATATTTT	CASSLPYSSGNTIYF
TRBD1	TRBV12-3/TRBV12-4	TRBJ1-4	many	TGTGCCAGCAGTTTCGGGACAGCTAATGAAAAACTGTTTTTT	CASSFGTANEKLFF
NA	TRBV7-9	TRBJ2-7	many	TGTGCCAGCAGCTCGTGGGGCAGAGAGTCTTCCTACGAGCAGTACTTC	CASSSWGRESSYEQYF
NA	TRBV7-9	TRBJ1-1	few	TGTGCCAGCAGCCCAGTGACGTCCGGGGGGACTGAAGCTTTCTTT	CASSPVTSGGTEAFF
TRBD1	TRBV6-1	TRBJ1-1	many	TGTGCCAGCAGTGGTCAGGGGGCGGTGAACACTGAAGCTTTCTTT	CASSGQGAVNTEAFF
NA	TRBV5-1	TRBJ2-6	many	TGCGCCAGCAGCTGGGACTCTGGGGCCAACGTCCTGACTTTC	CASSWDSGANVLTF
NA	TRBV27	TRBJ2-1	many	TGTGCCAGCAGTTACGGGAGTATAATGAATGAGCAGTTCTTC	CASSYGSIMNEQFF
NA	TRBV20-1	TRBJ2-3	many	TGCAGTGCTCGGACTCCCACAGATACGCAGTATTTT	CSARTPTDTQYF
TRBD1	TRBV20-1	TRBJ1-1	few	TGCAGTGCTAGGATGACAGGGGGCACTGAAGCTTTCTTT	CSARMTGGTEAFF
TRBD1	TRBV28	TRBJ1-2	many	TGTGCCAGCACCACGCGGACAGGGGTCCCGAACTTTAACTATGGCTACACCTTC	CASTTRTGVPNFNYGYTF
NA	TRBV7-2	TRBJ1-3	NA	TGTGCCAGCAACCGACGGTACTCTGGAAACACCATATATTTT	CASNRRYSGNTIYF
NA	TRBV19	TRBJ1-2	many	TGTGCCAGTAAGGAGGCGGAAACGGTTGGCTACACCTTC	CASKEAETVGYTF
NA	TRBV9	TRBJ2-1	few	TGTGCCAGCAGCGTAGTGGGGGGCGGGCATAGCTCCTACAATGAGCAGTTCTTC	CASSVVGGGHSSYNEQFF
NA	TRBV7-2	TRBJ1-6	few	TGTGCCAGCAGCCCACTGGTTGGGGGGCCCGATAATTCACCCCTCCACTTT	CASSPLVGGPDNSPLHF
TRBD2	TRBV20-1	TRBJ2-7	many	TGCAGTGCTAGAGAAGGGACTAGCGGGTATTACGAGCAGTACTTC	CSAREGTSGYYEQYF
NA	TRBV28	TRBJ1-1	NA	TGTGCCAGCATCAGAGACAGTTACACTAAAGCTTTCTTT	CASIRDSYTKAFF
NA	TRBV2	TRBJ1-2	many	TGTGCCAGCAGTGTGGGGGGGCTCTTCGCTGGCTACACCTTC	CASSVGGLFAGYTF